These 21 T cell receptor beta chains originate from one sample sequenced in a study of response to subunit inactivated influenza vaccine. TCRdb re-called the RT-PCR reads with MiXCR, one entry per CDR3 protein. The sample yields about 700,000 distinct CDR3 sequences, around 13% seen once. This specimen was PBMCs from blood, taken 14 to 15 days before vaccination. The source is a man aged 45-60 years who received an inactivated influenza vaccine.

The chain combines TRBV4-3 with TRBJ1-1; the D is unclear. V was clipped by 1 base and J by 4 bases, with 10 bases between them. This CDR3 contains 14 residues. CDR1 is LGHNA, CDR2 YSLEER, per germline. CDR3 amino acids: CASSQVSWGTEAFF. CDR3 in DNA: TGCGCCAGCAGCCAAGTCAGTTGGGGCACTGAAGCTTTCTTT.

CDR3 loop: CASSEQPSLAGGDEQYF. The DNA of the CDR3 is TGTGCCAGCAGTGAGCAGCCCTCACTAGCGGGGGGCGACGAGCAGTACTTC. This chain uses TRBV25-1 with TRBJ2-7, with 12 nucleotides matching TRBD2. The CDR3 loop spans 17 amino acids. Germline V gene data show CDR1 as MGHDK and CDR2 as SYGVNS. V was pared by 3 bases and J by 5 bases, with 11 bases of the junction left unmatched.

A few counts support this clonotype. The chain carries TRBV15 and TRBJ2-2; D is ambiguous. Germline CDR1 is LNHNV and CDR2 is YYDKDF (reference sequence). This CDR3 has 15 residues. Trimming left V 1 base short and J 3 bases short, with 9 bases between. CDR3 protein: CATSRGRIDTGELFF. The DNA of the CDR3 is TGTGCCACCAGCAGAGGGCGGATAGACACCGGGGAGCTGTTTTTT.

This clonotype was seen ten or more times. This chain links TRBV7-2 with TRBJ2-5; unclear D gene. V was trimmed by 6 bases and J by 10 bases, leaving 18 bases between them. The CDR3 length is 13 residues. CDR1 is SGHTA and CDR2 is FQGNSA in the germline V gene. CDR3 nucleotide sequence: TGTGCCAGCAGTAACCGGGCAACCAACTTCCAGTACTTC. Translation: CASSNRATNFQYF.

This clonotype was picked up a small number of times. The chain is built from TRBV20-1 and TRBJ1-4; the D is unclear. V shed 3 bases and J shed 6 bases, with 11 bases lying between them. Germline CDR1 and CDR2: DFQATT and SNEGSKA (reference sequence). CDR3 length: 13 residues. Here the CDR3 reads CSASFGSDEKLFF. DNA for the CDR3: TGCAGTGCTAGTTTCGGATCTGATGAAAAACTGTTTTTT.

This clonotype has only a few counts. The gene calls are TRBV19 and TRBJ2-3; 11 bases map to TRBD2. The V segment lost 5 bases and the J segment 5 bases; nucleotides outside the gene matches: 6. The length of the CDR3 is 15 residues. Looked up from germline, CDR1 is LNHDA and CDR2 is SQIVND (reference sequence). DNA for the CDR3: TGTGCCAGTAGTTCGGCGGGACTAGCGGTAGATACGCAGTATTTT. The encoded protein is CASSSAGLAVDTQYF.

This clonotype was seen more than once but under ten times. The gene calls are TRBV10-3 and TRBJ2-3, with D unclear. V lost 3 bases, J lost 2 bases, and 9 bases lay in between. Germline loops: CDR1 ENHRY, CDR2 SYGVKD. The CDR3 contains 14 residues. The chain's CDR3 is CAISDVGTTDTQYF. DNA for the CDR3: TGTGCCATCAGTGATGTGGGAACCACAGATACGCAGTATTTT.

This clonotype was counted ten times or more. The gene calls are TRBV27 and TRBJ1-1; TRBD1 is a possible D gene (5 bases). The CDR3 covers 11 residues. V was trimmed by 3 bases and J by 6 bases, leaving 5 bases between them. Germline V gives CDR1 MNHEY, CDR2 SMNVEV (reference sequence). The CDR3 sequence: CASSLGAEAFF. The CDR3 DNA follows: TGTGCCAGCAGTTTGGGGGCTGAAGCTTTCTTT.

This clonotype was seen many times. This sequence joins TRBV12-3 or TRBV12-4 and TRBJ2-1, with 9 bases identical to TRBD1. V gave up 6 bases and J gave up 4 bases; unmatched junction bases: 4. This CDR3 is 14 amino acids long. The CDR3 bases are TGTGCCAGCAGAAGAGGGACAGGGTACAATGAGCAGTTCTTC. It is translated as CASRRGTGYNEQFF.

The chain joins TRBV11-2 to TRBJ1-1; possibly TRBD1 for D (6 bases). The germline gives CDR1 SGHAT, CDR2 FQNNGV. Trimming took off 5 bases at V and 4 bases at J, with 14 bases between the two ends. The CDR3 is 14 amino acids. The CDR3 spells CASSLKQGITEAFF. The CDR3 DNA reads TGTGCCAGCAGCCTGAAACAGGGAATCACTGAAGCTTTCTTT.

This clonotype was recorded a few times. The chain has TRBV20-1 and TRBJ2-5; tentative D call: TRBD2 (7 bases). The CDR3 length is 12 residues. Germline lookup yields CDR1 DFQATT and CDR2 SNEGSKA (reference sequence). The CDR3 DNA is TGCCGAATAAGGGGGGGTAGGCAGACCCAGTACTTC. This sequence encodes CRIRGGRQTQYF.

A few counts support this clonotype. The chain carries TRBV6-5 and TRBJ2-1, with D unclear. The CDR3 is 13 residues long. Germline values: CDR1 MNHEY, CDR2 SVGAGI. Trimming pared 4 bases from V and 5 bases from J, leaving 9 bases between. The CDR3 DNA reads TGTGCCAGCAGTTCAGCCCGTAACAATGAGCAGTTCTTC. Protein product: CASSSARNNEQFF.

This clonotype was counted only a few times. As DNA, the CDR3 is TGCAGCGTTGTTAGGGGGCCCGCAATTGATACGCAGTATTTT. Translating gives CSVVRGPAIDTQYF. This chain uses TRBV29-1 with TRBJ2-3; 7 bases are shared with TRBD1. V lost 4 bases and J lost 6; bases outside the gene matches: 10. This CDR3 comprises 14 residues. The germline V gene encodes CDR1 SQVTM and CDR2 ANQGSEA.

This clonotype was detected many times. The rearrangement uses TRBV9 and TRBJ1-1; D is unresolved. The V gene lost 1 base and the J gene lost 11 bases, with 6 bases spanning the gap. CDR3 length: 10 residues. Germline lookup yields CDR1 SGDLS and CDR2 YYNGEE. The CDR3 bases are TGTGCCAGCAGCGTAAAGAGGGCTTTCTTT. Protein product: CASSVKRAFF. Together with reference TRBV9 and TRBJ1-1, the CDR3 gives the full variable domain: DSGVTQTPKHLITATGQRVTLRCSPRSGDLSVYWYQQSLDQGLQFLIQYYNGEERAKGNILERFSAQQFPDLHSELNLSSLELGDSALYFCASSVKRAFFGQGTRLTVV.

This clonotype appeared many times. The J gene is TRBJ2-1, the V gene TRBV29-1; 8 bases are a match to TRBD1. This CDR3 is 13 amino acids long. V was clipped by 6 bases and J by 7 bases; unmatched bases: 8. Germline CDR1 SQVTM, CDR2 ANQGSEA. The CDR3: CSVADRAQNEQFF. CDR3 sequence (DNA): TGCAGCGTCGCGGACAGGGCACAAAATGAGCAGTTCTTC.

The sample holds a few counts of this clonotype. V gene TRBV11-1 combines with J gene TRBJ2-5; possibly TRBD2 for D (5 bases). The CDR3 totals 15 residues. From germline, CDR1 is SGHAT and CDR2 FQDESV (reference sequence). Trimming left V 5 bases short and J 4 bases short, with 17 bases between. The CDR3 sequence: CASSRDWTDGETQYF. CDR3 in DNA: TGTGCCAGCAGCCGGGATTGGACGGACGGAGAGACCCAGTACTTC. The variable domain in full, completed from reference TRBV11-1 and TRBJ2-5, reads EAEVAQSPRYKITEKSQAVAFWCDPISGHATLYWYRQILGQGPELLVQFQDESVVDDSQLPKDRFSAERLKGVDSTLKIQPAELGDSAMYLCASSRDWTDGETQYFGPGTRLLVL.

The genes are TRBV25-1 and TRBJ1-2, with D perhaps matching TRBD1 (5 bases). The V end was cut by 2 bases, the J end by 6 bases, with 22 bases between. The CDR3 contains 17 residues. Germline assignment: CDR1 MGHDK and CDR2 SYGVNS. The CDR3 sequence: CASSEANWRGEGNGYTF. In DNA form, the CDR3 reads TGTGCCAGCAGTGAAGCTAACTGGCGGGGCGAGGGAAATGGCTACACCTTC.

This clonotype appeared a few times. The chain employs TRBV10-3 and TRBJ2-1, with TRBD1 matching 7 bases. V shed 3 bases and J 5 bases; nucleotides not matched to a gene: 7. The germline gives CDR1 ENHRY, CDR2 SYGVKD. The length of the CDR3 is 15 residues. The CDR3 DNA reads as TGTGCCATCAGTGACCCTTTTACAGGGGACAATGAGCAGTTCTTC. It encodes CAISDPFTGDNEQFF.

This clonotype was seen repeatedly, ten times or more. The CDR3 coding sequence is TGCGCCAGCAGCTCTCCCGGGACAGGACCTAACAATGAGCAGTTCTTC. It translates to CASSSPGTGPNNEQFF. The chain carries TRBV5-1 and TRBJ2-1, with 8 bases aligning to TRBD1. Germline CDR1 reads SGHRS; CDR2 reads YFSETQ. The V gene end was trimmed by 3 bases and the J gene end by 5 bases; junction bases not matched to a gene: 10. There are 16 residues in the CDR3.

As regards this clonotype: One junction end disagrees with the germline gene, perhaps due to a read error. The chain links TRBV12-3 or TRBV12-4 to TRBJ2-4, with D possibly called TRBD1 or TRBD2 (5 bases each). This CDR3 spans 13 amino acids. CDR3 nucleotide sequence: TGTGCCGGCAGCCCCGCTAGGGGACCACTGCCGTTCTTC. As protein: CAGSPARGPLPFF.

This clonotype showed up just a few times. The chain carries TRBV6-1 and TRBJ2-7; 9 nucleotides line up with TRBD1. This CDR3 has 14 residues. Germline CDR1 reads MNHNS; CDR2 reads SASEGT. J lost 5 bases, V lost 6 bases, and 8 bases had no gene match. CDR3 bases: TGTGCCAGCAGGAAAGGGACAGGGATGGACGAGCAGTACTTC. This encodes CASRKGTGMDEQYF.